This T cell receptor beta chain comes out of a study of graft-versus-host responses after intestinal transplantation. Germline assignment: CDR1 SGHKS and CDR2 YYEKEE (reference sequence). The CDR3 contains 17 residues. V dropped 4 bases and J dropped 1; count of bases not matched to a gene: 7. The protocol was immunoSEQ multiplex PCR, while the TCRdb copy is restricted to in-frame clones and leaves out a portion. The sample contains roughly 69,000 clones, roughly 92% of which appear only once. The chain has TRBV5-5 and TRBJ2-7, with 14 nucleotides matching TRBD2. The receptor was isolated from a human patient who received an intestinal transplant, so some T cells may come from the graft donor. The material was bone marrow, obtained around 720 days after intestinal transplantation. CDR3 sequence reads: CASSIPGLAGVSYEQYF. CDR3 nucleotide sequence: TGTGCCAGCAGCATACCGGGACTAGCGGGAGTGTCCTACGAGCAGTACTTC.